This is a list of T cell receptor beta chains from one sample in a study of blood T cell repertoires in COVID-19. Libraries were prepared by immunoSEQ multiplex PCR; TCRdb keeps only in-frame clonotypes and omits some of them. In the table there are 150,000 to 200,000 clones, roughly four fifths of which are singletons. Specimen: PBMCs or T cells enriched from blood (not recorded which). These receptors were obtained from a man over 45 who had recovered from COVID-19. CDR3s include the opening cysteine and the closing phenylalanine or tryptophan. Each record gives: clone size, V gene, J gene, D gene, CDR3 DNA, CDR3 protein. D genes are given only for firm matches. Only part of the rows carry a size: once, few, many, or a class if the clone is expanded.

size: -
V: TRBV12-3/TRBV12-4
J: TRBJ1-2
D: -
DNA: TGTGCCAGCAGTTCAGGGGACGGCTACACCTTC
CDR3: CASSSGDGYTF

size: -
V: TRBV28
J: TRBJ2-3
D: -
DNA: TGTGCCACGGGACTTCGCACAGATACGCAGTATTTT
CDR3: CATGLRTDTQYF

size: -
V: TRBV5-1
J: TRBJ2-3
D: TRBD2
DNA: TGCGCCAGCAGCTTGCAGACTAGCGGTAGCACAGATACGCAGTATTTT
CDR3: CASSLQTSGSTDTQYF

size: -
V: TRBV5-4
J: TRBJ2-4
D: -
DNA: TGTGCCAGCAGCTTGGAACAGGGAGACATTCAGTACTTC
CDR3: CASSLEQGDIQYF

size: -
V: TRBV5-1
J: TRBJ1-1
D: -
DNA: TGCGCCAGCAGCGGGACCGGGACACAGAACACTGAAGCTTTCTTT
CDR3: CASSGTGTQNTEAFF

size: -
V: TRBV15
J: TRBJ2-5
D: TRBD2
DNA: TGTGCCACCAGCAGAGAAGGGTCCAGCGGGGATGAGACCCAGTACTTC
CDR3: CATSREGSSGDETQYF

size: -
V: TRBV30
J: TRBJ2-1
D: -
DNA: TGTGCCTGGAGTGTACAGTCAGGGGGGGAGCAGTTCTTC
CDR3: CAWSVQSGGEQFF

size: once
V: TRBV15
J: TRBJ2-3
D: TRBD2
DNA: TGTGCCACCCAGAGCGGGGGAGGAGATACGCAGTATTTT
CDR3: CATQSGGGDTQYF

size: -
V: TRBV4-2
J: TRBJ1-1
D: -
DNA: TGTGCCAGCAGCCAAGAACGAGCGGGGGCGAGAACTGAAGCTTTCTTT
CDR3: CASSQERAGARTEAFF

size: -
V: TRBV5-4
J: TRBJ1-6
D: TRBD1
DNA: TGTGCCAGCAGCCGTTCGGGACAGGGGAGCTCACCCCTCCACTTT
CDR3: CASSRSGQGSSPLHF

size: once
V: TRBV7-9
J: TRBJ2-2
D: TRBD2
DNA: TGTGCCAGCACCCAACTAGCGGGAGTCGCCGGGGAGCTGTTTTTT
CDR3: CASTQLAGVAGELFF

size: -
V: TRBV5-1
J: TRBJ1-4
D: TRBD1
DNA: TGCGCCAGCAGCGGGGGTTGGGGACAGCGAGATGAAAAACTGTTTTTT
CDR3: CASSGGWGQRDEKLFF

size: -
V: TRBV28
J: TRBJ1-2
D: -
DNA: TGTGCCAGCACAACAACAGGGTATGGCTACACCTTC
CDR3: CASTTTGYGYTF

size: -
V: TRBV10-1
J: TRBJ1-1
D: TRBD1
DNA: TGCGCCAGCAGGGACCGGGACAGGCACACTGAAGCTTTCTTT
CDR3: CASRDRDRHTEAFF

size: -
V: TRBV7-2
J: TRBJ1-6
D: TRBD1
DNA: TGTGCCAAGGGACAGGGAAATTCACCCCTCCACTTT
CDR3: CAKGQGNSPLHF

size: -
V: TRBV6-1
J: TRBJ1-1
D: TRBD1
DNA: TGTGCCAGCAGTGATGGCAGAAAGGGGGCCCACATGAACACTGAAGCTTTCTTT
CDR3: CASSDGRKGAHMNTEAFF

size: -
V: TRBV5-1
J: TRBJ2-7
D: TRBD1
DNA: TGCGCCAGCAGCTGGAAACAGGGGGCGGCCGAGCAGTACTTC
CDR3: CASSWKQGAAEQYF

size: -
V: TRBV30
J: TRBJ1-6
D: TRBD1
DNA: TGTGCCTGGAGTGCAGATCAGGGGGCCACCCTCCACTTT
CDR3: CAWSADQGATLHF

size: once
V: TRBV5-1
J: TRBJ2-1
D: -
DNA: TGCGCCAGCAGCTTCCTCGGACTCTCAGGGGTAAATTACAATGAGCAGTTCTTC
CDR3: CASSFLGLSGVNYNEQFF

size: -
V: TRBV10-3
J: TRBJ2-3
D: -
DNA: TGTGCCATCAGTGAGATGACAGGAATACCCACGCAGTATTTT
CDR3: CAISEMTGIPTQYF

size: -
V: TRBV28
J: TRBJ1-2
D: TRBD1
DNA: TGTGCCAGCAGTTCTCCCGGGACAGGGGGCCTCGTCTATGGCTACACCTTC
CDR3: CASSSPGTGGLVYGYTF

size: -
V: TRBV15
J: TRBJ1-1
D: -
DNA: TGTGCCACCACTCACGGGGGTAACACTGAAGCTTTCTTT
CDR3: CATTHGGNTEAFF

size: -
V: TRBV7-6
J: TRBJ1-6
D: TRBD1
DNA: TGTGCCAGCAGACTGACAGGGGACTCACCCCTCCACTTT
CDR3: CASRLTGDSPLHF

size: -
V: TRBV28
J: TRBJ2-7
D: TRBD2
DNA: TGTGCCAGCAGTCCCATCGCGGGGGGAGGCTACGAGCAGTACTTC
CDR3: CASSPIAGGGYEQYF

size: -
V: TRBV5-8
J: TRBJ2-1
D: -
DNA: TGTGCCAGCAGCCCGGAGTATGAGAGGGCTAGTGAGCAGTTCTTC
CDR3: CASSPEYERASEQFF

size: -
V: TRBV28
J: TRBJ1-3
D: -
DNA: TGTGCCAGCAGTCGAGACAGGACCAGAAACACCATATATTTT
CDR3: CASSRDRTRNTIYF

size: -
V: TRBV28
J: TRBJ1-1
D: -
DNA: TGTGCCAGCAGTCTAGCAATGAACACTGAAGCTTTCTTT
CDR3: CASSLAMNTEAFF

size: -
V: TRBV5-1
J: TRBJ1-6
D: -
DNA: TGCGCCAGCAGCCCCGACGGGAGCTCCTATAATTCACCCCTCCACTTT
CDR3: CASSPDGSSYNSPLHF

size: -
V: TRBV5-1
J: TRBJ2-7
D: TRBD2
DNA: TGCGCCAGCAGCTTGGGTAGCGGGGGAACTGGCGAGCAGTACTTC
CDR3: CASSLGSGGTGEQYF

size: -
V: TRBV19
J: TRBJ1-6
D: TRBD1
DNA: TGTGCCAGTAAAGAGGGGGCTGATTCACCCCTCCACTTT
CDR3: CASKEGADSPLHF

size: few
V: TRBV6-4
J: TRBJ1-4
D: TRBD1
DNA: TGTGCCAGCAGCCTCGGGACAGGGGAAAATGAAAAACTGTTTTTT
CDR3: CASSLGTGENEKLFF

size: -
V: TRBV3-1/TRBV3-2
J: TRBJ2-2
D: -
DNA: TGTGCCAGCAGCCAAGGGCTCAACACCGGGGAGCTGTTTTTT
CDR3: CASSQGLNTGELFF

size: -
V: TRBV16
J: TRBJ2-7
D: -
DNA: TGTGCCAGCAGCGCCGGGGGATCATACGAGCAGTACTTC
CDR3: CASSAGGSYEQYF

size: once
V: TRBV5-6
J: TRBJ1-6
D: -
DNA: TGTGCCAGCAGCTTTTTGGGAGGAGGGTCACCCCTCCACTTT
CDR3: CASSFLGGGSPLHF

size: -
V: TRBV7-8
J: TRBJ1-1
D: TRBD1
DNA: TGTGCCAGCAGCTTAGCCCCCAGGGGGCAATCAATGAACACTGAAGCTTTCTTT
CDR3: CASSLAPRGQSMNTEAFF

size: -
V: TRBV5-4
J: TRBJ2-1
D: -
DNA: TGTGCCAGCAGCTTGGCCCAGGGAAATGAGCAGTTCTTC
CDR3: CASSLAQGNEQFF

size: -
V: TRBV12-3/TRBV12-4
J: TRBJ1-4
D: -
DNA: TGTGCCAGCAGGCCCTCGGGGAATGAAAAACTGTTTTTT
CDR3: CASRPSGNEKLFF

size: -
V: TRBV28
J: TRBJ1-3
D: -
DNA: TGTGCCAGCATGATGCTCCCGAGGGGAAACACCATATATTTT
CDR3: CASMMLPRGNTIYF

size: -
V: TRBV28
J: TRBJ1-4
D: -
DNA: TGTGCCAGCAGTCTAGGGGGGGTGGGTAATGAAAAACTGTTTTTT
CDR3: CASSLGGVGNEKLFF

size: -
V: TRBV30
J: TRBJ1-5
D: -
DNA: TGTGCCCGGAGTGTCGCGGGGTCTGGCAATCAGCCCCAGCATTTT
CDR3: CARSVAGSGNQPQHF

size: once
V: TRBV12-3/TRBV12-4
J: TRBJ2-2
D: -
DNA: TGTGCCAGCAGCCCCGTAGTCCGGGAGCTGTTTTTT
CDR3: CASSPVVRELFF

size: -
V: TRBV28
J: TRBJ2-3
D: -
DNA: TGTGCCAGCAGTCTGACGGGTTCCTCCACAGATACGCAGTATTTT
CDR3: CASSLTGSSTDTQYF

size: -
V: TRBV7-6
J: TRBJ1-5
D: -
DNA: TGTGCCAGCAGCTTAGGCAAAGGGGGAGGCAATCAGCCCCAGCATTTT
CDR3: CASSLGKGGGNQPQHF

size: -
V: TRBV28
J: TRBJ1-2
D: -
DNA: TGTGCCAGCAGTTTCAGGGGTAACTATGGCTACACCTTC
CDR3: CASSFRGNYGYTF

size: -
V: TRBV7-9
J: TRBJ2-1
D: -
DNA: TGTGCCAGCAGCTTAGAAGTAAGTCGCGATGAGCAGTTCTTC
CDR3: CASSLEVSRDEQFF

size: few
V: TRBV7-8
J: TRBJ1-1
D: -
DNA: TGTGCCAGCAGCTCTTCAGGGGTTTTAGAAGCTTTCTTT
CDR3: CASSSSGVLEAFF

size: -
V: TRBV18
J: TRBJ2-7
D: -
DNA: TGTGCCAGCTCACCAGGGACATTAGAGCAGTACTTC
CDR3: CASSPGTLEQYF

size: -
V: TRBV19
J: TRBJ2-3
D: TRBD2
DNA: TGTGCCAGTAGTAAAAGGGCGGGGGGGCAATTAAAGGGCACAGATACGCAGTATTTT
CDR3: CASSKRAGGQLKGTDTQYF